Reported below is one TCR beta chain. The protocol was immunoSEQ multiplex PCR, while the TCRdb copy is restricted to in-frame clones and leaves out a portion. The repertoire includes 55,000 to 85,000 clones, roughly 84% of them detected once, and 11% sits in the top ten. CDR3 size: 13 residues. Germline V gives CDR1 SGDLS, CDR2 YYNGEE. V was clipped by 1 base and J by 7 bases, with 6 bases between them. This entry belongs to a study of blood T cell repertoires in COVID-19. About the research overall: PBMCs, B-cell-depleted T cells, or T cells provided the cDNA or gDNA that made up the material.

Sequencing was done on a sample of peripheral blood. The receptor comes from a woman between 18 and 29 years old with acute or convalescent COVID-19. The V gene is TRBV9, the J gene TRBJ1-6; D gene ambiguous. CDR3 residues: CASSVRENSPLHF. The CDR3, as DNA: TGTGCCAGCAGCGTACGCGAGAATTCACCCCTCCACTTT.